A selection of T cell receptor beta chains follows, all from one sample in a study of T cells in Graves' hyperthyroidism and ophthalmopathy. TCRdb ran MiXCR on the multiplex PCR reads and lists one entry per CDR3 protein. The sample contains 460,000 or so distinct CDR3 sequences, roughly 14% of which appear only once. Sequencing was performed on blood. The receptors derive from a woman aged 18-35 years with Graves' hyperthyroidism. Each CDR3 is given with its conserved first and last residue. A D gene is named only where the DNA matches it firmly. The listing skips clone size in some rows; elsewhere it reads once, few, many or a size class.

size | J | V | D | CDR3 | DNA
many | TRBJ1-4 | TRBV12-3/TRBV12-4 | NA | CASSSQTGIEEKLFF | TGTGCCAGCAGTTCCCAAACAGGGATCGAGGAAAAACTGTTTTTT
few | TRBJ2-1 | TRBV20-1 | NA | CSARRPARNNEQFF | TGCAGTGCTAGAAGGCCAGCGAGGAACAATGAGCAGTTCTTC
many | TRBJ2-1 | TRBV6-1 | NA | CASSEESLGTSYNEQFF | TGTGCCAGCAGTGAAGAATCCCTCGGGACTTCCTACAATGAGCAGTTCTTC
many | TRBJ2-3 | TRBV11-2 | NA | CASSLASETDTQYF | TGTGCCAGCAGCTTAGCATCAGAGACAGATACGCAGTATTTT
many | TRBJ2-7 | TRBV30 | NA | CAWSALYEQYF | TGTGCCTGGAGTGCCCTATACGAGCAGTACTTC
NA | TRBJ2-7 | TRBV20-1 | NA | CSASAASAYEQYF | TGCAGTGCTAGTGCGGCCTCCGCCTACGAGCAGTACTTC
many | TRBJ2-3 | TRBV5-1 | TRBD1 | CASSPTGENGDTQYF | TGCGCCAGCAGCCCCACAGGGGAGAATGGAGATACGCAGTATTTT
NA | TRBJ2-2 | TRBV3-1 | NA | CASSQVNLRGTGELFF | TGTGCCAGCAGCCAAGTTAACCTGCGGGGCACCGGGGAGCTGTTTTTT
many | TRBJ1-1 | TRBV2 | TRBD1 | CASSHDRGGTEAFF | TGTGCCAGCAGTCACGACAGGGGCGGCACTGAAGCTTTCTTT
NA | TRBJ1-1 | TRBV4-1 | NA | CASSSRVMNTEAFF | TGCGCCAGCAGCTCCAGGGTCATGAACACTGAAGCTTTCTTT
many | TRBJ2-5 | TRBV20-1 | TRBD2 | CSATTTSGRSQETQYF | TGCAGTGCTACCACGACTAGCGGGAGGAGTCAAGAGACCCAGTACTTC
NA | TRBJ2-1 | TRBV6-1 | TRBD2 | CASTLRVFGTSGYNEQFF | TGTGCCAGCACCTTACGGGTTTTTGGGACTAGCGGCTACAATGAGCAGTTCTTC
few | TRBJ1-1 | TRBV29-1 | NA | CSVEGTLGNTEAFF | TGCAGCGTTGAAGGTACACTTGGGAACACTGAAGCTTTCTTT
NA | TRBJ2-2 | TRBV7-3 | TRBD2 | CASSLTASGGTGELFF | TGTGCCAGCAGCTTAACGGCTAGCGGGGGCACCGGGGAGCTGTTTTTT
NA | TRBJ2-5 | TRBV20-1 | TRBD1 | CSAYWTGLGETQYF | TGCAGTGCTTATTGGACAGGCCTAGGAGAGACCCAGTACTTC
many | TRBJ2-2 | TRBV27 | TRBD2 | CASSFRGDTGELFF | TGTGCCAGCAGTTTTCGGGGGGACACCGGGGAGCTGTTTTTT
many | TRBJ2-2 | TRBV2 | TRBD2 | CASSPTSGRGGELFF | TGTGCCAGCAGTCCGACTAGCGGGAGAGGCGGGGAGCTGTTTTTT
NA | TRBJ1-6 | TRBV15 | NA | CATSRGRSGNSPLHF | TGTGCCACCAGCAGAGGGAGGTCAGGAAATTCACCCCTCCACTTT
NA | TRBJ1-1 | TRBV4-1 | NA | CASSQARRERRNTEAFF | TGCGCCAGCAGCCAAGCGCGAAGGGAGAGGAGGAACACTGAAGCTTTCTTT
few | TRBJ2-3 | TRBV13 | NA | CASSFSGVDTQYF | TGTGCCAGCAGCTTTTCAGGGGTAGATACGCAGTATTTT
many | TRBJ2-5 | TRBV7-9 | NA | CASSSPTPSTGRETQYF | TGTGCCAGCAGCTCCCCCACCCCCTCTACAGGGCGGGAGACCCAGTACTTC
NA | TRBJ2-1 | TRBV11-2 | TRBD2 | CASSWGGVGNEQFF | TGTGCCAGCAGCTGGGGGGGAGTGGGCAATGAGCAGTTCTTC
once | TRBJ2-2 | TRBV12-3/TRBV12-4 | TRBD2 | CASRGGLAVMELFF | TGTGCCAGCAGGGGGGGACTAGCGGTGATGGAGCTGTTTTTT
many | TRBJ1-1 | TRBV18 | NA | CASTPGSVVTEAFF | TGTGCCAGCACCCCAGGGTCGGTGGTCACTGAAGCTTTCTTT
few | TRBJ2-3 | TRBV7-2 | NA | CASSLGEASTDTQYF | TGTGCCAGCAGCTTAGGGGAGGCTAGCACAGATACGCAGTATTTT
many | TRBJ2-5 | TRBV6-5 | NA | CASSYGWPQETQYF | TGTGCCAGCAGTTACGGCTGGCCACAAGAGACCCAGTACTTC
NA | TRBJ2-7 | TRBV7-3 | TRBD2 | CASSPGGSPYEQYF | TGTGCCAGCAGCCCGGGGGGGAGTCCCTACGAGCAGTACTTC
many | TRBJ1-4 | TRBV18 | NA | CASSPPSLTNEKLFF | TGTGCCAGCTCACCACCGTCACTAACTAATGAAAAACTGTTTTTT
NA | TRBJ2-7 | TRBV6-1 | NA | CASSDARGEQYF | TGTGCCAGCAGTGACGCTCGGGGTGAGCAGTACTTC
few | TRBJ1-5 | TRBV13 | TRBD1 | CASSERQGLGNQPQHF | TGTGCCAGCAGCGAACGACAGGGTTTGGGCAATCAGCCCCAGCATTTT
few | TRBJ1-5 | TRBV6-1 | NA | CASGRGSENQPQHF | TGTGCCAGCGGGCGGGGATCTGAAAATCAGCCCCAGCATTTT
NA | TRBJ1-1 | TRBV18 | TRBD1 | CASSPSGGGLNTEAFF | TGTGCCAGCTCACCATCAGGGGGGGGATTGAACACTGAAGCTTTCTTT
many | TRBJ1-1 | TRBV19 | NA | CASSVNRRNTEAFF | TGTGCCAGTAGTGTGAACAGGCGGAACACTGAAGCTTTCTTT
many | TRBJ2-5 | TRBV12-5 | NA | CASGSPGLQETQYF | TGTGCTAGTGGTTCCCCAGGACTCCAAGAGACCCAGTACTTC
many | TRBJ2-7 | TRBV5-1 | NA | CASSPDSRYEQYF | TGCGCCAGCAGCCCGGACAGCCGCTACGAGCAGTACTTC
few | TRBJ2-1 | TRBV18 | TRBD2 | CASSPEAGVVQFF | TGTGCCAGCTCACCAGAGGCGGGAGTAGTGCAGTTCTTC
once | TRBJ1-5 | TRBV2 | TRBD1 | CASGTGENQPQHF | TGTGCCAGCGGGACAGGAGAGAATCAGCCCCAGCATTTT
many | TRBJ2-1 | TRBV12-3/TRBV12-4 | TRBD2 | CASTPSGTRDEQFF | TGTGCCAGCACCCCTAGCGGGACGCGGGATGAGCAGTTCTTC
once | TRBJ2-1 | TRBV6-2/TRBV6-3 | TRBD2 | CASSYEYPIAGDNEQFF | TGTGCCAGCAGTTACGAATACCCCATAGCGGGAGACAATGAGCAGTTCTTC
NA | TRBJ2-7 | TRBV9 | TRBD2 | CASSPHGAGLTYEQYF | TGTGCCAGCAGCCCCCATGGAGCGGGACTGACCTACGAGCAGTACTTC
NA | TRBJ2-7 | TRBV6-9 | TRBD1 | CASRDRGPGYEQYF | TGTGCCAGCCGGGACAGGGGCCCCGGTTACGAGCAGTACTTC
NA | TRBJ2-2 | TRBV7-3 | TRBD2 | CASSPGTINTGELFF | TGTGCCAGCAGTCCCGGGACTATAAACACCGGGGAGCTGTTTTTT
NA | TRBJ2-1 | TRBV7-9 | NA | CASSHAQGRNEQFF | TGTGCCAGCAGCCATGCCCAGGGGAGGAATGAGCAGTTCTTC
many | TRBJ1-2 | TRBV6-1 | NA | CASSEARASGYTF | TGTGCCAGCAGTGAAGCCAGGGCCAGTGGCTACACCTTC
many | TRBJ2-2 | TRBV25-1 | NA | CASSEYATTGELFF | TGTGCCAGCAGTGAATACGCGACCACCGGGGAGCTGTTTTTT
many | TRBJ2-5 | TRBV9 | NA | CASSVSPDQETQYF | TGTGCCAGCAGCGTCTCGCCAGACCAAGAGACCCAGTACTTC